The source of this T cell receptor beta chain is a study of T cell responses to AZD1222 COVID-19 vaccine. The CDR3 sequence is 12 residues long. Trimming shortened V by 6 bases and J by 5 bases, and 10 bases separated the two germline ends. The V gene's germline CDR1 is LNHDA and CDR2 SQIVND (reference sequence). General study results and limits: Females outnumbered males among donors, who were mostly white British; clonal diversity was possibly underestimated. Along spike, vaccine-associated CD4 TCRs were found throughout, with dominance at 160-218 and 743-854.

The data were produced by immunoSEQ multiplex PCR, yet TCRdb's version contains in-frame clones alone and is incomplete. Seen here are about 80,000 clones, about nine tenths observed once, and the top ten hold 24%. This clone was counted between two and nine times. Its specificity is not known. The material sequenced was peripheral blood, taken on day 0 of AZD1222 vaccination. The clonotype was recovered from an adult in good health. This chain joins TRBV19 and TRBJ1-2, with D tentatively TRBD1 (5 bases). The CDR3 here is CASSTTDYGYTF. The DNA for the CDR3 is TGTGCCAGTAGCACGACAGATTATGGCTACACCTTC.